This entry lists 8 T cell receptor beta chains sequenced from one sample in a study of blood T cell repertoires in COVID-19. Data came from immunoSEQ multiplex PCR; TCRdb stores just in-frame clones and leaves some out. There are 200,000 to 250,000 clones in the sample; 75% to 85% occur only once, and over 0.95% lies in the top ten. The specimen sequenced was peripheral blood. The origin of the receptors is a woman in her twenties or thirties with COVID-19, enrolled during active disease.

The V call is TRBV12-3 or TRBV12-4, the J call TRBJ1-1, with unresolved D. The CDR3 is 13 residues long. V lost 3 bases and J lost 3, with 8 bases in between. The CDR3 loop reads CASSLARHTEAFF. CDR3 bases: TGTGCCAGCAGTTTGGCCCGTCACACTGAAGCTTTCTTT.

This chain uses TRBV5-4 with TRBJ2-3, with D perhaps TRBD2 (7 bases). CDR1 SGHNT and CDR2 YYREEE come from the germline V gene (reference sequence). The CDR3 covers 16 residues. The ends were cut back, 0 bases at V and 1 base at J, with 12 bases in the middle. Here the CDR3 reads CASSLDLGGRTDTQYF. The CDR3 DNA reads TGTGCCAGCAGCTTGGACCTGGGGGGGCGCACAGATACGCAGTATTTT.

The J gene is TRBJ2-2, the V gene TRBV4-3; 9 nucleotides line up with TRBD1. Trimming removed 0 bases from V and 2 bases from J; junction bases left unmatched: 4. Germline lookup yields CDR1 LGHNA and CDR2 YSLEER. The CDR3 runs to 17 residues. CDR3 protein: CASSQESTGGNTGELFF. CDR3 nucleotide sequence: TGCGCCAGCAGCCAAGAATCGACAGGGGGAAACACCGGGGAGCTGTTTTTT.

CDR3 nucleotides: TGCGCCAGCAGCTCGGGGGCCGGGAGGGGCGAGCAGTACTTC. It yields the protein CASSSGAGRGEQYF. The chain recombines TRBV5-1 with TRBJ2-7; 8 nucleotides agree with TRBD2. Trimming removed 3 bases from V and 6 bases from J; junction bases left unmatched: 8. Germline assignment: CDR1 SGHRS and CDR2 YFSETQ. The length of the CDR3 is 14 residues.

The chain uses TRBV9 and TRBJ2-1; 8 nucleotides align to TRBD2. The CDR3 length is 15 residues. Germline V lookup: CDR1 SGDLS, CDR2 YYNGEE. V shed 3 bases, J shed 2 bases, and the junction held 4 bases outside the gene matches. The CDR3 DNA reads TGTGCCAGCAGCGAAGGACTAGCCACCTACAATGAGCAGTTCTTC. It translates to CASSEGLATYNEQFF. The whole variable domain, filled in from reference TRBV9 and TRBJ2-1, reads DSGVTQTPKHLITATGQRVTLRCSPRSGDLSVYWYQQSLDQGLQFLIQYYNGEERAKGNILERFSAQQFPDLHSELNLSSLELGDSALYFCASSEGLATYNEQFFGPGTRLTVL.

In nucleotides, the CDR3 is TGTGCCAGCAGCCCTCAAGCGGGAGGAAGCCAAGAGACCCAGTACTTC. Translation gives CASSPQAGGSQETQYF. The chain has TRBV9 and TRBJ2-5; 9 positions agree with TRBD2. V dropped 4 bases and J dropped 1; count of bases not matched to a gene: 8. Germline V gene sequence: CDR1 SGDLS, CDR2 YYNGEE. The CDR3 is made up of 16 amino acids.

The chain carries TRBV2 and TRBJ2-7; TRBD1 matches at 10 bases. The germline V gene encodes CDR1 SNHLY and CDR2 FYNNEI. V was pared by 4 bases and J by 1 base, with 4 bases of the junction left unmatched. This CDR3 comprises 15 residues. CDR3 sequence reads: CASSVWTGGSYEQYF. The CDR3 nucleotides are TGTGCCAGCAGTGTTTGGACAGGGGGGTCCTACGAGCAGTACTTC.

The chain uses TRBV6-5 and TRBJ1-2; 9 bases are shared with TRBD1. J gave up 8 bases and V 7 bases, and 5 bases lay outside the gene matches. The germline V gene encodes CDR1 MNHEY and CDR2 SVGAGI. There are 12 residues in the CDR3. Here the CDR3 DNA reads TGTGCCAGCACACAGGGGGCGAGAGGCTACACCTTC. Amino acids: CASTQGARGYTF.